These 13 T cell receptor beta chains share one sample of origin, sequenced in a study of cytomegalovirus exposure and HLA in healthy donors. PCR employed 60 Vbeta and 13 Jbeta primers. Produced via immunoSEQ multiplex PCR; TCRdb's table is partial and in-frame only. The sample records about 200,000 clones, approximately 80% being singletons. Material for sequencing was PBMCs. These receptors came from a man aged 25 to 40 in good health and CMV-seronegative.

The gene calls are TRBV13 and TRBJ2-3; the D gene is possibly TRBD1 (6 bases). The V gene's germline CDR1 is PRHDT and CDR2 FYEKMQ (reference sequence). Trimming removed 4 bases at V and 1 base at J, with 15 bases between. The CDR3 runs 16 residues. In nucleotides, the CDR3 is TGTGCCAGCAGCTCCCTAGGACAGAGACGCACAGATACGCAGTATTTT. Protein product: CASSSLGQRRTDTQYF.

The rearrangement uses TRBV5-6 and TRBJ2-5, with 16 bases lining up with TRBD2. The end of the DNA is better explained by TRBJ2-7, so the J call may be wrong. The CDR3 is made up of 17 amino acids. Germline V CDR1 and CDR2: SGHDT, YYEEEE. CDR3 residues: CASSRGTSGGEFYEQYF. CDR3 nucleotides: TGTGCCAGCAGCCGGGGGACTAGCGGGGGGGAATTCTACGAGCAGTACTTC.

This chain connects TRBV7-3 to TRBJ1-2; 10 nucleotides match TRBD1. Trimming took 4 bases from V and 9 from J; bases not matched to a gene: 8. The CDR3 is made up of 14 amino acids. Germline V gene lookup returns CDR1 SGHTA and CDR2 FQGTGA. The CDR3 protein is CASSSSTGGASYTF. The CDR3 nucleotides are TGTGCCAGCAGCTCCTCGACAGGGGGCGCGAGCTACACCTTC.

The J gene is TRBJ1-1, the V gene TRBV4-3; no clear D gene. Per germline, CDR1 LGHNA and CDR2 YSLEER. Between the trimmed V and J ends, which lost 0 bases and 5 bases, there was a span of 13 bases. The CDR3 is 15 amino acids. Written as DNA, the CDR3 is TGCGCCAGCAGCCAAGATTTGAGCGTTCCGACTGAAGCTTTCTTT. Translated, it gives CASSQDLSVPTEAFF.

The rearrangement uses TRBV9 and TRBJ1-5; D is unclear. V gave up 3 bases and J gave up 0 bases, with 4 bases separating them. The length of the CDR3 is 13 residues. Germline-derived CDR1 and CDR2 are SGDLS and YYNGEE. The CDR3 spells CASSGNSNQPQHF. CDR3 sequence (DNA): TGTGCCAGCAGCGGTAATAGCAATCAGCCCCAGCATTTT.

As for this clone: The junction departs from germline at one end; a sequencing error may be responsible. The CDR3 DNA follows: TGTGCCAGCAGCTTAAGGGGGGGGCGCCTCGCTGGGGCCAGCGTCCTGACTTTC. As protein: CASSLRGGRLAGASVLTF. The V gene is TRBV11-2, the J gene TRBJ2-6; tentatively, D is TRBD2 (7 bases). Germline lookup yields CDR1 SGHAT and CDR2 FQNNGV. CDR3 length equals 18 residues.

On this clone: Within the sample, other DNA sequences also encode this same CDR3. This chain links TRBV6-1 with TRBJ2-5, with D perhaps TRBD2 (6 bases). There are 13 residues in the CDR3. In germline, CDR1 is MNHNS, CDR2 SASEGT. The CDR3 sequence is CASEEGFWRTQYF. For the CDR3, the DNA is TGTGCTAGCGAGGAGGGATTTTGGCGGACCCAGTACTTC.

The CDR3 DNA follows: TGTGCCAGCAGCGACCAGAACCAAGAGACCCAGTACTTC. Translated, it gives CASSDQNQETQYF. V and J are TRBV9 and TRBJ2-5, with unresolved D. Trimming cost V 3 bases and J 0 bases, with 6 bases left between them. Germline V gene data show CDR1 as SGDLS and CDR2 as YYNGEE. This CDR3 is 13 amino acids long. The entire variable domain, with the rest obtained from reference TRBV9 and TRBJ2-5, is as follows: DSGVTQTPKHLITATGQRVTLRCSPRSGDLSVYWYQQSLDQGLQFLIQYYNGEERAKGNILERFSAQQFPDLHSELNLSSLELGDSALYFCASSDQNQETQYFGPGTRLLVL.

Here the CDR3 DNA reads TGTGCCAGCAGTGACCTAGTCAAGGGCTACACCTTC. Protein: CASSDLVKGYTF. The J gene is TRBJ1-2, the V gene TRBV2; no reliable D call. Trimming took off 3 bases at V and 8 bases at J, with 10 bases between the two ends. Germline CDR1 SNHLY, CDR2 FYNNEI. This CDR3 is 12 amino acids long.

This sequence joins TRBV28 and TRBJ1-1; possibly TRBD1 for D (6 bases). The CDR3 runs to 10 residues. CDR1 is MDHEN and CDR2 is SYDVKM in the germline V gene. Trimming pared 11 bases from V and 4 bases from J, leaving 8 bases between. For the CDR3, the DNA is TGTGCCGTACAGGGCACTGAAGCTTTCTTT. Amino acid sequence: CAVQGTEAFF.

Only one count was recorded for this clone. V usage is TRBV28 and J usage is TRBJ2-2, with no clear D. The germline V and J ends were trimmed by 3 bases and 6 bases, with 5 bases remaining between them. Germline CDR1 and CDR2: MDHEN and SYDVKM. The CDR3 covers 12 residues. Here the CDR3 reads CASSLGAGELFF. In DNA form, the CDR3 reads TGTGCCAGCAGTTTGGGCGCCGGGGAGCTGTTTTTT.

This sequence joins TRBV5-4 and TRBJ1-2; D ambiguous. Trimming pared 9 bases from V and 0 bases from J, leaving 18 bases between. The CDR3 is made up of 15 amino acids. Germline CDR1 is SGHNT and CDR2 is YYREEE (reference sequence). The CDR3 reads CATLDLALTNYGYTF. In DNA form, the CDR3 reads TGTGCCACCCTGGACCTAGCCCTGACTAACTATGGCTACACCTTC.

This chain uses TRBV28 with TRBJ2-1; TRBD2 agrees at 13 bases. Germline V CDR1 and CDR2: MDHEN, SYDVKM. The CDR3 consists of 17 residues. The J segment lost 5 bases and the V segment lost 5 bases, leaving 9 bases of the junction unmatched. In DNA form, the CDR3 reads TGTGCCAGCAGTCCGACTAGCGGGGGGCCCAGGGACAATGAGCAGTTCTTC. Translated: CASSPTSGGPRDNEQFF.